Following are 32 T cell receptor beta chains from one sample sequenced in a study of OX40 agonist ivuxolimab in advanced cancers. Repertoires were generated with immunoSEQ multiplex PCR, while TCRdb's copy carries only in-frame clones and drops some. The sample consists of under 11,000 clones, more than 60% of them appearing once. Sequencing was performed on CD4+ or CD8+ T cells sorted from blood, taken in a trial of the OX40 agonist ivuxolimab. The receptors here all came from an adult with an advanced solid tumor such as melanoma, head and neck, liver or kidney cancer.

V is TRBV27 and J is TRBJ1-2; D remains unclear. Germline-derived CDR1 and CDR2 are MNHEY and SMNVEV (reference sequence). Trimming stripped 0 bases from V and 7 bases from J, with 9 bases between. This CDR3 comprises 13 residues. CDR3 amino acids: CASSLSLGSGYTF. CDR3 DNA sequence: TGTGCCAGCAGTTTATCCCTGGGTAGTGGCTACACCTTC.

V and J are TRBV13 and TRBJ2-1; TRBD2 might be the D (5 bases). This CDR3 has 14 amino acids. V was pared by 1 base and J by 5 bases, with 9 bases between. CDR1 and CDR2 (germline): PRHDT, FYEKMQ (reference sequence). The CDR3: CASSLVDSNNEQFF. DNA of the CDR3: TGTGCCAGCAGCTTAGTGGACTCAAACAATGAGCAGTTCTTC.

Judged by abundance, this clone is medium-sized. The chain couples TRBV4-1 to TRBJ2-3; no definite D call. V shed 1 base and J shed 4 bases, with 6 bases lying between them. The CDR3 sequence is 13 residues long. Germline V gives CDR1 MGHRA, CDR2 YSYEKL. This CDR3 reads CASSQAGSDTQYF. CDR3 bases: TGCGCCAGCAGCCAAGCGGGCTCAGATACGCAGTATTTT.

This chain uses TRBV7-9 with TRBJ2-3; D is unresolved. V was pared by 5 bases and J by 2 bases, with 8 bases between. Germline CDR1 reads SEHNR; CDR2 reads FQNEAQ (reference sequence). The length of the CDR3 is 13 residues. CDR3 coding DNA: TGTGCCAGCAGCCACGACCACACAGATACGCAGTATTTT. It yields the protein CASSHDHTDTQYF.

V and J are TRBV14 and TRBJ1-1, with TRBD1 as a possible D gene (6 bases). The CDR3 length is 14 residues. The germline V gene encodes CDR1 SGHDN and CDR2 FVKESK. V was cut by 3 bases and J by 0 bases, with 8 bases left in between. The CDR3 spells CASSHRGVNTEAFF. In DNA, the CDR3 is TGTGCCAGCAGCCACAGGGGAGTGAACACTGAAGCTTTCTTT.

In this sample, this clone turned up once. This chain links TRBV6-1 with TRBJ2-3; D not resolved. From germline, CDR1 is MNHNS and CDR2 SASEGT. V was trimmed by 5 bases and J by 3 bases, leaving 12 bases between them. The CDR3 consists of 14 residues. CDR3 in DNA: TGTGCCAGCAGTTATTCTCATCTTACAGATACGCAGTATTTT. Amino acid sequence: CASSYSHLTDTQYF.

The rearrangement joins TRBV11-3 to TRBJ2-7, with a possible D match to TRBD2 (6 bases). Germline values: CDR1 SGHNT, CDR2 YENEEA. The V end was cut by 4 bases, the J end by 1 base, with 8 bases between. The CDR3 is made up of 13 amino acids. The CDR3 DNA sequence: TGTGCCAGCAGCTGGGACTTATCCTACGAGCAGTACTTC. This gives the protein CASSWDLSYEQYF. Based on the CDR3 plus reference TRBV11-3 and TRBJ2-7, the full variable domain is EAGVVQSPRYKIIEKKQPVAFWCNPISGHNTLYWYLQNLGQGPELLIRYENEEAVDDSQLPKDRFSAERLKGVDSTLKIQPAELGDSAVYLCASSWDLSYEQYFGPGTRLTVT.

The gene calls are TRBV5-1 and TRBJ2-5; 14 positions agree with TRBD2. Germline assignment: CDR1 SGHRS and CDR2 YFSETQ. V trimming: 2 bases; J trimming: 5 bases; junction bases outside the gene matches: 17. The CDR3 extends over 20 amino acids. CDR3 sequence: CASSFLFSGTSGSEWETQYF. CDR3 in DNA: TGCGCCAGCAGCTTCTTATTCTCCGGGACTAGCGGGAGCGAGTGGGAGACCCAGTACTTC.

On this clone: This CDR3 is also generated by other DNA sequences in the sample. The V call is TRBV6-1, the J call TRBJ2-1; 7 bases agree with TRBD1. Germline assignment: CDR1 MNHNS and CDR2 SASEGT. V dropped 6 bases and J dropped 4; count of bases not matched to a gene: 6. This CDR3 comprises 14 residues. The CDR3 DNA sequence: TGTGCCAGCAGCAGGACAGGCCTATACAATGAGCAGTTCTTC. Protein: CASSRTGLYNEQFF.

V and J are TRBV5-1 and TRBJ2-7; D is unclear. The CDR3 totals 13 residues. Germline V gene data show CDR1 as SGHRS and CDR2 as YFSETQ. V was clipped by 0 bases and J by 4 bases, with 8 bases between them. CDR3 sequence: CASSLGVLYEQYF. CDR3 in DNA: TGCGCCAGCAGCTTGGGCGTCCTTTACGAGCAGTACTTC.

J is TRBJ1-6 and V is TRBV15; unclear D gene. The CDR3 is made up of 13 amino acids. CDR1 is LNHNV and CDR2 is YYDKDF in the germline V gene (reference sequence). Trimming pared 7 bases from V and 9 bases from J, leaving 13 bases between. The CDR3 loop reads CATNVGWGSPLHF. The CDR3 DNA reads TGTGCCACCAACGTGGGCTGGGGTTCACCCCTCCACTTT.

The chain employs TRBV9 and TRBJ1-3, with 9 bases aligning to TRBD1. Germline CDR1 reads SGDLS; CDR2 reads YYNGEE. V lost 5 bases to trimming and J lost 2 bases; unmatched junction nucleotides: 5. The CDR3 has 15 residues. The CDR3: CASSEGQGPGNTIYF. The CDR3 DNA sequence: TGTGCCAGCAGTGAGGGACAGGGACCTGGAAACACCATATATTTT.

The genes are TRBV29-1 and TRBJ2-3, with D perhaps matching TRBD2 (5 bases). The CDR3 runs 15 residues. Trimming took off 2 bases at V and 4 bases at J, with 16 bases between the two ends. The V gene's germline CDR1 is SQVTM and CDR2 ANQGSEA. CDR3 protein: CSVEWLEVTPDTQYF. The DNA for the CDR3 is TGCAGCGTTGAATGGTTGGAGGTGACGCCAGATACGCAGTATTTT.

The chain has TRBV23-1 and TRBJ1-2; D may be TRBD1 (5 bases). TRBV23-1 qualifies as an ORF whose function is uncertain. Trimming cost V 2 bases and J 4 bases, with 11 bases left between them. The CDR3 extends over 14 amino acids. Here the CDR3 DNA reads TGCGCCAGCAGTCAACAGCAGGGCGGCTATGGCTACACCTTC. Amino acid sequence: CASSQQQGGYGYTF.

This clone has a single count. The chain combines TRBV27 with TRBJ2-7, with D perhaps matching TRBD2 (6 bases). V shed 2 bases and J shed 2 bases, with 10 bases lying between them. This CDR3 has 14 residues. Germline CDR1 reads MNHEY; CDR2 reads SMNVEV (reference sequence). The CDR3 reads CASSLGGATYEQYF. CDR3 nucleotides: TGTGCCAGCAGTTTAGGCGGGGCAACCTACGAGCAGTACTTC.

The V gene is TRBV4-2, the J gene TRBJ2-7, with 7 nucleotides matching TRBD2. CDR1 and CDR2 from the germline V gene are LGHNA and YNFKEQ. V was pared by 7 bases and J by 5 bases, with 11 bases of the junction left unmatched. The CDR3 extends over 14 amino acids. The CDR3 DNA reads TGTGCCAGCAATACTGGCGGGAGAGGGGACGAGCAGTACTTC. It specifies CASNTGGRGDEQYF.

This chain joins TRBV7-9 and TRBJ2-7; no definite D call. There are 12 residues in the CDR3. Germline CDR1 reads SEHNR; CDR2 reads FQNEAQ (reference sequence). V shed 5 bases and J shed 3 bases, with 8 bases lying between them. In DNA, the CDR3 is TGTGCCAGCAGCGCCGGCGGCTACGAGCAGTACTTC. As protein: CASSAGGYEQYF.

The J gene is TRBJ1-4, the V gene TRBV7-8, with 9 bases matching TRBD1. This CDR3 is built from 15 residues. Per the germline V gene, CDR1 is SGHVS and CDR2 is FQNEAQ. With 5 bases clipped from V and 7 bases from J, the junction kept 8 bases outside the gene matches. In DNA form, the CDR3 reads TGTGCCAGCAGCACTACAGGGGGCGTGAGTGAAAAACTGTTTTTT. Protein: CASSTTGGVSEKLFF.

This clone was recorded only once. The genes are TRBV7-9 and TRBJ1-1; D is uncertain. The CDR3 is 13 amino acids. Trimming removed 0 bases from V and 7 bases from J, with 9 bases in between. CDR1 is SEHNR, CDR2 FQNEAQ, per germline (reference sequence). CDR3 residues: CASSLAVRHEAFF. The DNA of the CDR3 is TGTGCCAGCAGCTTAGCCGTCAGACATGAAGCTTTCTTT.

The J gene is TRBJ1-2, the V gene TRBV6-1, with 9 bases matching TRBD1. Germline V gives CDR1 MNHNS, CDR2 SASEGT. V lost 2 bases to trimming and J lost 7 bases; unmatched junction nucleotides: 8. This CDR3 has 15 residues. The CDR3 nucleotides are TGTGCCAGCAGTGAAATAAGGACAGGGGATGTTGGCTACACCTTC. Protein sequence: CASSEIRTGDVGYTF.

V and J are TRBV19 and TRBJ1-3; D is ambiguous. The V end was cut by 5 bases, the J end by 1 base, with 6 bases between. CDR3 length: 13 amino acids. Germline V gene sequence: CDR1 LNHDA, CDR2 SQIVND (reference sequence). The CDR3: CASSPGSGNTIYF. The CDR3 bases are TGTGCCAGTAGTCCGGGTTCTGGAAACACCATATATTTT. Supplemented by reference TRBV19 and TRBJ1-3, the full variable domain reads DGGITQSPKYLFRKEGQNVTLSCEQNLNHDAMYWYRQDPGQGLRLIYYSQIVNDFQKGDIAEGYSVSREKKESFPLTVTSAQKNPTAFYLCASSPGSGNTIYFGEGSWLTVV.

The V and J genes are TRBV7-9 and TRBJ2-2; 9 bases match TRBD2. V was clipped by 7 bases and J by 7 bases; unmatched bases: 10. The germline V gene encodes CDR1 SEHNR and CDR2 FQNEAQ (reference sequence). This CDR3 contains 15 residues. CDR3 amino acids: CASTPAGGPSGELFF. Here the CDR3 DNA reads TGTGCCAGCACCCCAGCGGGGGGCCCCAGCGGGGAGCTGTTTTTT.

The rearrangement joins TRBV12-5 to TRBJ2-1; unclear D gene. CDR1 and CDR2 from the germline V gene are LGHNT and FRNRAP. This CDR3 comprises 14 residues. Trimming took 1 base from V and 3 from J, leaving 7 bases between them. CDR3: CASGLGADYNEQFF. CDR3 sequence (DNA): TGTGCTAGTGGTTTGGGGGCAGACTACAATGAGCAGTTCTTC.

The rearrangement joins TRBV5-1 to TRBJ1-1, with D possibly matching TRBD1 (5 bases). The CDR3 is 17 amino acids. Germline V CDR1 and CDR2: SGHRS, YFSETQ. V gave up 0 bases and J gave up 1 base, with 16 bases separating them. The CDR3 sequence is CASSLDWWDGKNTEAFF. The CDR3 DNA is TGCGCCAGCAGCTTGGATTGGTGGGACGGTAAGAACACTGAAGCTTTCTTT.

The rearrangement uses TRBV6-1 and TRBJ2-7; 14 bases map to TRBD2. J lost 3 bases, V lost 8 bases, and 0 bases had no gene match. The CDR3 covers 13 residues. Per germline, CDR1 MNHNS and CDR2 SASEGT. The CDR3 nucleotides are TGTGCCAGCGGGACTAGCGGGGGCTACGAGCAGTACTTC. Protein sequence: CASGTSGGYEQYF.

Remarks on this clone: Other DNA sequences in this sample translate to the same CDR3. The chain carries TRBV10-1 and TRBJ2-1; D is ambiguous. Germline V gene sequence: CDR1 WNHNN, CDR2 SYGVQD (reference sequence). The length of the CDR3 is 14 residues. V was trimmed by 3 bases and J by 5 bases, leaving 11 bases between them. The CDR3 loop reads CASSDGLVHNEQFF. The CDR3 bases are TGCGCCAGCAGTGATGGATTAGTCCACAATGAGCAGTTCTTC.

This sequence joins TRBV9 and TRBJ2-1; D possibly corresponds to TRBD2 (7 bases). Trimming left V 7 bases short and J 6 bases short, with 17 bases between. In germline, CDR1 is SGDLS, CDR2 YYNGEE. The CDR3 runs 14 residues. The CDR3 here is CASSEGGDFNEQFF. The CDR3 coding sequence is TGTGCCAGCTCGGAAGGGGGGGACTTCAATGAGCAGTTCTTC.

The chain has TRBV4-2 and TRBJ2-7, with D possibly being TRBD1 or TRBD2 (5 bases each). With 4 bases removed from V and 0 bases from J, the gap between germline ends came to 13 bases. The CDR3 has 15 amino acids. Germline V gene data show CDR1 as LGHNA and CDR2 as YNFKEQ. In DNA form, the CDR3 reads TGTGCCAGCAGCCTAGGGGTGACTAACTCCTACGAGCAGTACTTC. Translation: CASSLGVTNSYEQYF.

This clone was seen a handful of times. CDR3 region: CASSPIGDQETQYF. CDR3 DNA sequence: TGTGCCAGCAGTCCGATCGGGGACCAAGAGACCCAGTACTTC. This chain connects TRBV27 to TRBJ2-5; the D gene is possibly TRBD2 (5 bases). The CDR3 is made up of 14 amino acids. Per the germline V gene, CDR1 is MNHEY and CDR2 is SMNVEV (reference sequence). V was cut by 5 bases and J by 0 bases, with 10 bases left in between.

The count of this clone is one. This chain links TRBV4-2 with TRBJ1-1; D gene uncertain. CDR3 size: 13 residues. V lost 6 bases and J 1 base, leaving 9 bases between the germline ends. Per the germline V gene, CDR1 is LGHNA and CDR2 is YNFKEQ. The CDR3 sequence: CASSPYGNTEAFF. CDR3 DNA sequence: TGTGCCAGCAGTCCTTATGGGAACACTGAAGCTTTCTTT.

This clone was observed a few times. J is TRBJ2-2 and V is TRBV7-2; D remains ambiguous. The CDR3 totals 11 residues. With 1 base removed from V and 8 bases from J, the gap between germline ends came to 2 bases. Germline CDR1 and CDR2: SGHTA and FQGNSA. CDR3 bases: TGTGCCAGCAGCTTAGTAGGGGAGCTGTTTTTT. It is translated as CASSLVGELFF.

The rearrangement uses TRBV14 and TRBJ2-1, with D perhaps matching TRBD1 or TRBD2 (5 bases each). The germline V gene has CDR1 SGHDN and CDR2 FVKESK. Deletions cut 8 bases from V and 1 base from J, with 9 bases between. The CDR3 covers 13 residues. The CDR3 is CASGDGSYNEQFF. CDR3 DNA sequence: TGTGCCAGCGGGGACGGGTCCTACAATGAGCAGTTCTTC.